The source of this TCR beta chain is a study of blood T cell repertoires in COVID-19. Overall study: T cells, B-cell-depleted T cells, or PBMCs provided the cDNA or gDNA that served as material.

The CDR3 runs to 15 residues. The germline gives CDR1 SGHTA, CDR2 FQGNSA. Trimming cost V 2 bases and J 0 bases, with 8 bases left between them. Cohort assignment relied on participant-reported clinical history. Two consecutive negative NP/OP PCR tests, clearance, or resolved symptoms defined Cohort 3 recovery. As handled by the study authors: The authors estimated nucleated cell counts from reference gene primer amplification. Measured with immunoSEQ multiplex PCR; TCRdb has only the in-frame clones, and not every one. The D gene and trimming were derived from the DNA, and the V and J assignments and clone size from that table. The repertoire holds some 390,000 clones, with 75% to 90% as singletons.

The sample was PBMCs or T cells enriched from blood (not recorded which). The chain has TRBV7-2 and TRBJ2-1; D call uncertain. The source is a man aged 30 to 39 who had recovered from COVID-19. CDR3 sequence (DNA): TGTGCCAGCAGCTTAACAGCACCCTCCTACAATGAGCAGTTCTTC. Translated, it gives CASSLTAPSYNEQFF.